These T cell receptor beta chains were read from a single sample in a study of blood T cell repertoires in COVID-19. Sequenced by immunoSEQ multiplex PCR; TCRdb stores in-frame clones only, minus some. Here the sample spans some 320,000 clones, more than 75% being singletons. Sequencing used peripheral blood. The origin of the receptors is a woman aged 45-65 years who had recovered from COVID-19. CDR3s include the opening cysteine and the closing phenylalanine or tryptophan. D genes are given only for firm matches. Where a row states a size, it is once, few, many or the class of an expanded clone; other rows omit it.

CDR3 DNA	CDR3 protein	D gene	J gene	clone size	V gene
TGTGCCAGCAGTTTAAGTGGAGGGGGCCCTCAAGCTTTCTTT	CASSLSGGGPQAFF	TRBD1	TRBJ1-1	NA	TRBV28
TGTGCCAGCACCGGGGGGTTGAGCTCCTACAATGAGCAGTTCTTC	CASTGGLSSYNEQFF	TRBD2	TRBJ2-1	NA	TRBV11-2
TGTGCCAGCAGTCCCGGGACAGGCGGCAATCAGCCCCAGCATTTT	CASSPGTGGNQPQHF	TRBD1	TRBJ1-5	NA	TRBV6-4
TGTGCCAGCAGCGCAACGACTAGCGGGGGGGCAACGCAGTATTTT	CASSATTSGGATQYF	TRBD2	TRBJ2-3	NA	TRBV7-2
TGTGCCAGCAGCACCCGGACAGGCGGAGTAAACTATGGCTACACCTTC	CASSTRTGGVNYGYTF	TRBD1	TRBJ1-2	NA	TRBV7-2
TGTGCCATCAGTGAGATCCCGGGTCGGGGTCAAGAGACCCAGTACTTC	CAISEIPGRGQETQYF	NA	TRBJ2-5	NA	TRBV10-3
TGCGCCAGCGGCGGCCATCAGCCCCAGCATTTT	CASGGHQPQHF	NA	TRBJ1-5	NA	TRBV5-1
TGTGCCAGCAGTTCCCGTGGTAGCGGGGGGAGCACAGATACGCAGTATTTT	CASSSRGSGGSTDTQYF	TRBD2	TRBJ2-3	NA	TRBV6-2/TRBV6-3
TGTGCCAGCAGCTTAGAGGTGGCCTACGAGCAGTACTTC	CASSLEVAYEQYF	NA	TRBJ2-7	NA	TRBV5-4
TGTGCCAGCAGTTACTCGCCAGGGGGCTACGAGCAGTACTTC	CASSYSPGGYEQYF	TRBD1	TRBJ2-7	NA	TRBV6-2/TRBV6-3
TGTGCCAGCAGCCGCGACAGGGCCTCTGGAAACACCATATATTTT	CASSRDRASGNTIYF	TRBD1	TRBJ1-3	NA	TRBV7-9
TGTGCCAGCAGGGAGACAGGGGGGGGAGAGACCCAGTACTTC	CASRETGGGETQYF	TRBD1	TRBJ2-5	NA	TRBV2
TGTGCCAGCAGTTCCCTCTCGGGGGGCTTCAATTCACCCCTCCACTTT	CASSSLSGGFNSPLHF	NA	TRBJ1-6	once	TRBV6-5
TGTGCCAGCCGGGGGATATCCTACAATGAGCAGTTCTTC	CASRGISYNEQFF	NA	TRBJ2-1	NA	TRBV7-2
TGTGCCAGCAGCCCCCCCTCGGGGACCCAGTACTTC	CASSPPSGTQYF	NA	TRBJ2-5	once	TRBV16
TGTGCCAGCAGTTCCAACGACAGGGTCAACGTCCTGACTTTC	CASSSNDRVNVLTF	TRBD1	TRBJ2-6	NA	TRBV6-2/TRBV6-3
TGTGCCAGCAGCACCGGGACAGGGACTGAAGCTTTCTTT	CASSTGTGTEAFF	TRBD1	TRBJ1-1	few	TRBV9
TGTGCCAGCAGCTTTACCGGGGGGCGGATAGATACGCAGTATTTT	CASSFTGGRIDTQYF	NA	TRBJ2-3	NA	TRBV11-2